Presented here are 13 T cell receptor beta chains from one specimen sequenced in a study of blood T cell repertoires in COVID-19. Generated by immunoSEQ multiplex PCR, the TCRdb table keeps only in-frame clones and is missing some. The table records around 230,000 clones, roughly nine tenths of them present only once. Material for sequencing was peripheral blood. The receptors derive from a man aged 55 to 70 who had recovered from COVID-19.

The CDR3 nucleotides read TGCGCCAGCAGCCCTGGGACAGGGGGGACTGAAGCTTTCTTT. It codes for CASSPGTGGTEAFF. The rearrangement uses TRBV5-1 and TRBJ1-1; 11 nucleotides align to TRBD1. The length of the CDR3 is 14 residues. Germline V lookup: CDR1 SGHRS, CDR2 YFSETQ. V shed 4 bases, J shed 5 bases, and the junction held 4 bases outside the gene matches.

The J gene is TRBJ1-2, the V gene TRBV7-9, with a tentative D call TRBD1 (6 bases). The CDR3 contains 15 residues. Trimming left V 4 bases short and J 4 bases short, with 16 bases between. CDR1 is SEHNR and CDR2 is FQNEAQ in the germline V gene (reference sequence). CDR3 nucleotides: TGTGCCAGCAGCTGGGGACACTCCCTGGGCTATGGCTACACCTTC. It encodes CASSWGHSLGYGYTF.

The V and J genes are TRBV30 and TRBJ2-5; D gene unclear. CDR3 length equals 13 residues. From germline, CDR1 is GTSNPN and CDR2 SVGIG (reference sequence). V shed 6 bases and J shed 4 bases, with 15 bases lying between them. This CDR3 reads CACHPGGRETQYF. CDR3 coding DNA: TGTGCCTGCCACCCGGGTGGCCGAGAGACCCAGTACTTC.

J is TRBJ2-4 and V is TRBV24-1; 7 bases fit TRBD1. This CDR3 is built from 15 residues. With 2 bases clipped from V and 3 bases from J, the junction kept 3 bases outside the gene matches. The germline V gene has CDR1 KGHDR and CDR2 SFDVKD. CDR3 sequence (DNA): TGTGCCACCAGTGATTCGGGACAGTTCAAAAACATTCAGTACTTC. Its translation: CATSDSGQFKNIQYF.

The chain carries TRBV2 and TRBJ1-4, with 7 bases matching TRBD1. The germline gives CDR1 SNHLY, CDR2 FYNNEI. Trimming at V came to 4 bases and at J to 2 bases, leaving 4 bases not matched to a gene. The CDR3 runs to 15 residues. The CDR3 protein is CASSASGGTNEKLFF. The CDR3 region has the DNA TGTGCCAGCAGTGCCTCAGGGGGTACTAATGAAAAACTGTTTTTT.

This chain connects TRBV27 to TRBJ1-5; TRBD1 agrees at 7 bases. CDR3 length equals 14 residues. V lost 5 bases to trimming and J lost 4 bases; unmatched junction nucleotides: 5. Germline-derived CDR1 and CDR2 are MNHEY and SMNVEV (reference sequence). The CDR3 DNA reads TGTGCCAGCAGTCCAGGGACAGTTAATCAGCCCCAGCATTTT. It codes for CASSPGTVNQPQHF.

The chain combines TRBV19 with TRBJ1-6; D might be TRBD1 (6 bases). The germline V gene has CDR1 LNHDA and CDR2 SQIVND (reference sequence). Between the trimmed V and J ends, which lost 3 bases and 5 bases, there was a span of 11 bases. This CDR3 is 15 amino acids long. The CDR3 bases are TGTGCCAGTAGTATGATGACAGGTCATAATTCACCCCTCCACTTT. Translation gives CASSMMTGHNSPLHF.

The genes are TRBV18 and TRBJ2-1; 9 nucleotides align to TRBD1. From germline, CDR1 is KGHSH and CDR2 LQKENI. The CDR3 consists of 14 residues. Losses at the gene ends were 0 bases for V and 9 bases for J; bases not matched to a gene: 3. The CDR3 region has the DNA TGTGCCAGCTCACCACCGGGACAGGGAGGTGAGCAGTTCTTC. Translated, it gives CASSPPGQGGEQFF.

The chain employs TRBV6-2 or TRBV6-3 and TRBJ1-1; weak D call: TRBD1 (5 bases). Between the trimmed V and J ends, which lost 6 bases and 3 bases, there was a span of 14 bases. The CDR3 has 14 amino acids. In germline, CDR1 is MNHEY, CDR2 SVGEGT. The CDR3 DNA reads TGTGCCAGCAGCCCCGACAGTCCTTACACTGAAGCTTTCTTT. This codes for CASSPDSPYTEAFF.

This chain uses TRBV24-1 with TRBJ2-3, with D possibly TRBD2 on 5 matching bases. There are 16 residues in the CDR3. Trimming stripped 2 bases from V and 2 bases from J, with 13 bases between. From germline, CDR1 is KGHDR and CDR2 SFDVKD. The CDR3 reads CATSDWVGRPTDTQYF. The DNA of the CDR3 is TGTGCCACCAGTGATTGGGTTGGGAGACCCACAGATACGCAGTATTTT.

V usage is TRBV6-5 and J usage is TRBJ1-5; possibly TRBD1 for D (6 bases). CDR3 length equals 14 residues. Germline V gene sequence: CDR1 MNHEY, CDR2 SVGAGI. The V end lost 6 bases, the J end lost 4 bases, and 13 bases lay between the germline ends. The DNA of the CDR3 is TGTGCCAGCAGGGGACCTGGACAGAATCAGCCCCAGCATTTT. Its translation is CASRGPGQNQPQHF.

J is TRBJ2-2 and V is TRBV5-1, with a tentative D call TRBD2 (6 bases). The CDR3 totals 14 residues. V lost 7 bases and J lost 3, with 13 bases in between. Germline V gene data show CDR1 as SGHRS and CDR2 as YFSETQ. The CDR3 loop reads CASGSGDYTGELFF. The CDR3 nucleotides read TGCGCCAGCGGTTCGGGGGATTACACCGGGGAGCTGTTTTTT.

The chain links TRBV10-2 to TRBJ2-2, with D perhaps matching TRBD1 (6 bases). Per germline, CDR1 WSHSY and CDR2 SAAADI. V lost 6 bases and J 3 bases, leaving 11 bases between the germline ends. The CDR3 has 14 amino acids. CDR3 region: CASRSTGYTGELFF. CDR3 DNA sequence: TGCGCCAGCAGAAGTACAGGGTACACCGGGGAGCTGTTTTTT.